This T cell receptor beta chain emerged from a study of blood T cell repertoires in COVID-19. Overall study: Sites across the United States, Italy and Spain contributed samples from acute and convalescent COVID-19. Nucleic acid was either cDNA or gDNA, and it came from T cells, B-cell-depleted T cells, or PBMCs.

During active infection, Seattle patients enrolled and were then monitored through disease. TCRdb's table, derived via immunoSEQ multiplex PCR, lists solely in-frame clones and lacks some. In the table there are 180,000 or so clones, about 90% of which are singletons. Germline trimming cut 4 bases from V and 6 bases from J; bases unmatched to any gene: 5. CDR1 and CDR2 (germline): LNHDA, SQIVND (reference sequence). The CDR3 contains 15 residues. The chain links TRBV19 to TRBJ2-1; 11 bases align to TRBD2. Sequences were obtained from peripheral blood. The source is a woman aged 55-69 years with COVID-19, enrolled during active disease. The CDR3 protein is CASSTSGRPGNEQFF. The CDR3 coding sequence is TGTGCCAGTAGTACTAGCGGGAGGCCGGGCAATGAGCAGTTCTTC.